This passage covers 30 T cell receptor beta chains from one sample sequenced in a study of blood T cells in healthy people across ages. For the second PCR, which ran for about 6 to 11 cycles, a sample-barcoded 5' primer and a J-beta primer mix were used. TCRdb used MiXCR to reprocess the 5' RACE reads, holding one entry per CDR3 protein. The sample includes 750,000 or so distinct CDR3 sequences, approximately 25% of them seen just once. The same specimen was also included in a second study, on T cells of mothers and their children.

Source material: blood. The receptors here all came from a boy between 10 and 17 years old in good health.

The chain combines TRBV20-1 with TRBJ2-1; D gene ambiguous. This CDR3 region has 12 residues. V dropped 0 bases and J dropped 3 bases, with 3 bases sitting between them. CDR1 and CDR2 from the germline V gene are DFQATT and SNEGSKA (reference sequence). CDR3 sequence reads: CSARDLYNEQFF. CDR3 sequence (DNA): TGCAGTGCTAGAGACCTCTACAATGAGCAGTTCTTC.

The CDR3 reads CASRDSGRGAVGYTF. The CDR3 nucleotides read TGTGCCAGCAGGGACTCGGGACGGGGGGCCGTTGGCTACACCTTC. The chain is built from TRBV7-9 and TRBJ1-2, with a tentative D call TRBD1 (6 bases). Trimming cost V 6 bases and J 7 bases, with 21 bases left between them. Germline lookup yields CDR1 SEHNR and CDR2 FQNEAQ (reference sequence). CDR3 length: 15 amino acids.

The rearrangement joins TRBV11-2 to TRBJ2-4; TRBD2 matches at 7 bases. Germline loops: CDR1 SGHAT, CDR2 FQNNGV. CDR3 length equals 17 residues. With V trimmed by 1 base and J by 3 bases, 9 bases remained unmatched. In DNA form, the CDR3 reads TGTGCCAGCAGCTTAGGTCAGCGGGACCGAGGCAAAAACATTCAGTACTTC. This translates into CASSLGQRDRGKNIQYF.

The gene calls are TRBV12-5 and TRBJ2-5; TRBD1 matches at 7 bases. From germline, CDR1 is LGHNT and CDR2 FRNRAP. The V and J ends lost 3 bases and 0 bases, in that order; junction bases with no gene match: 4. The CDR3 has 15 amino acids. CDR3 sequence (DNA): TGTGCTAGTGGTTTACAACAGGGGTACCAAGAGACCCAGTACTTC. It specifies CASGLQQGYQETQYF.

This clonotype was seen more than once but under ten times. The chain combines TRBV21-1 with TRBJ2-3; the listed D gene, TRBD1, was not tested against the DNA. TRBV21-1 corresponds to a pseudogene. This CDR3 has 15 residues. The CDR3 DNA reads TGTGCCAGCAGCGTACCAGGGATTAACACAGATACGCAGTATTTT. This codes for CASSVPGINTDTQYF.

A note on this clonotype: One end of the junction is discordant with germline, which a read error may explain. The chain carries TRBV28 and TRBJ2-7; perhaps D is TRBD1 or TRBD2 (5 bases each). Per germline, CDR1 MDHEN and CDR2 SYDVKM. This CDR3 contains 14 residues. The CDR3, as DNA: TGTGCCAGCAGCCCATACCAGGGTATTAGCGAGCAGTGCTTC. Translating it yields CASSPYQGISEQCF.

The V gene is TRBV6-5, the J gene TRBJ1-2, with D possibly TRBD1 on 5 matching bases. Germline V CDR1 and CDR2: MNHEY, SVGAGI. The CDR3 sequence is 14 residues long. V was trimmed by 8 bases and J by 7 bases, leaving 20 bases between them. The DNA for the CDR3 is TGTGCCAGCTGCCCGGGGGGATCGCTGAGTGGCTACACCTTC. It translates to CASCPGGSLSGYTF.

This clonotype appeared a single time. The V and J genes are TRBV20-1 and TRBJ1-5, with D unclear. The CDR3 runs to 14 residues. Germline V CDR1 and CDR2: DFQATT, SNEGSKA (reference sequence). The V and J ends lost 5 bases and 0 bases respectively, with 11 bases between them. DNA for the CDR3: TGCAGTGCTCTAGACGCGTTTAGCAATCAGCCCCAGCATTTT. Its translation is CSALDAFSNQPQHF.

This clonotype has just a few counts. This chain links TRBV21-1 with TRBJ1-4; the table names TRBD1, a call not compared with the DNA. TRBV21-1 is a listed pseudogene. The CDR3 has 15 amino acids. The chain's CDR3 is CASSRDRGTNEKLFF. As DNA, the CDR3 is TGTGCCAGCAGCAGGGACAGAGGAACTAATGAAAAACTGTTTTTT.

This clonotype was seen a few times. The V call is TRBV12-3 or TRBV12-4, the J call TRBJ2-3, with 11 bases aligning to TRBD2. The CDR3 loop spans 16 amino acids. The V gene end was trimmed by 5 bases and the J gene end by 1 base; junction bases not matched to a gene: 5. The chain's CDR3 is CASSPETSGGTDTQYF. As DNA, the CDR3 is TGTGCCAGCAGTCCAGAGACTAGCGGGGGCACAGATACGCAGTATTTT.

The sample holds a few counts of this clonotype. The chain joins TRBV10-3 to TRBJ2-5; D ambiguous. The tail of the sequence fits TRBJ2-1 better, so the J call may be wrong. CDR3 size: 12 residues. Per the germline V gene, CDR1 is ENHRY and CDR2 is SYGVKD. CDR3 sequence (DNA): TGTGCCATCATGACGGAATACAATGAGCAGTTCTTC. It translates to CAIMTEYNEQFF.

This clonotype was counted between two and nine times. This rearrangement joins TRBV2 to TRBJ2-4, with 9 bases aligning to TRBD1. Germline V gives CDR1 SNHLY, CDR2 FYNNEI. V gave up 4 bases and J gave up 6 bases; unmatched junction bases: 4. CDR3 length: 14 amino acids. Written as DNA, the CDR3 is TGTGCCAGCAGTGCCGGGACAGGGAGAAACATTCAGTACTTC. Protein product: CASSAGTGRNIQYF.

V usage is TRBV27 and J usage is TRBJ2-7, with no clear D. Looked up from germline, CDR1 is MNHEY and CDR2 is SMNVEV (reference sequence). The CDR3 is 15 amino acids. Trimming shortened V by 4 bases and J by 2 bases, and 15 bases separated the two germline ends. The CDR3 spells CASSSLTEKTYEQYF. CDR3 nucleotide sequence: TGTGCCAGCAGTTCACTAACAGAGAAGACCTACGAGCAGTACTTC.

A note on this clonotype: Germline and junction disagree at one end, which may indicate a read error. This rearrangement joins TRBV12-3 or TRBV12-4 to TRBJ2-7; D unclear. This CDR3 region has 13 residues. The CDR3 DNA reads as TGTGCCAGGAGTTTATGGCAGGCCTACGAGCAGTACTTC. Its translation is CARSLWQAYEQYF.

There are a few counts of this clonotype. The J gene is TRBJ2-5, the V gene TRBV10-3; D gene uncertain. The CDR3 spans 12 residues. Germline CDR1 ENHRY, CDR2 SYGVKD. Trimming took 0 bases from V and 5 from J, leaving 4 bases between them. The CDR3 reads CAISESSETQYF. The DNA for the CDR3 is TGTGCCATCAGTGAGTCGAGCGAGACCCAGTACTTC.

The CDR3 sequence: CASSAGQGLSYEQYF. CDR3 bases: TGTGCCAGCAGCGCGGGACAGGGGCTATCCTACGAGCAGTACTTC. This chain connects TRBV9 to TRBJ2-5; the match to TRBD1 covers 10 bases. The assigned J gene may be wrong: the sequence end matches TRBJ2-7 better. This CDR3 is 15 amino acids long. Germline CDR1 and CDR2: SGDLS and YYNGEE.

CDR3 sequence (DNA): TGTGCCACCAATCGGGAGGGAGTCTCCTACAATGAGCAGTTCTTC. This codes for CATNREGVSYNEQFF. The V call is TRBV6-1, the J call TRBJ2-1; the match to TRBD2 covers 8 bases. This CDR3 contains 15 residues. The J segment lost 0 bases and the V segment lost 10 bases, leaving 8 bases of the junction unmatched. The germline gives CDR1 MNHNS, CDR2 SASEGT.

This clonotype was counted a few times. V gene TRBV5-6 combines with J gene TRBJ2-1; 9 positions agree with TRBD2. Unmatched junction bases numbered 6, after V lost 3 bases and J lost 14 bases. CDR1 is SGHDT, CDR2 YYEEEE, per germline. This CDR3 has 12 residues. The CDR3 loop is CASSSPGLAKFF. The DNA for the CDR3 is TGTGCCAGCAGCTCGCCGGGACTAGCAAAGTTCTTC.

The chain has TRBV2 and TRBJ1-6; 7 bases align to TRBD1. Germline CDR1 reads SNHLY; CDR2 reads FYNNEI. V was pared by 2 bases and J by 6 bases, with 4 bases of the junction left unmatched. This CDR3 is 15 amino acids long. The chain's CDR3 is CASSERGTANSPLHF. DNA of the CDR3: TGTGCCAGCAGTGAAAGGGGGACAGCTAATTCACCCCTCCACTTT.

This clonotype was counted only a few times. The chain recombines TRBV7-2 with TRBJ2-5, with unresolved D. The J call may be in error: the DNA end matches TRBJ2-7 better. CDR1 SGHTA and CDR2 FQGNSA come from the germline V gene. There are 13 residues in the CDR3. The CDR3 bases are TGTGCCAGCAGCCCCCATCCTGCGGCCGAGCAGTACTTC. Its translation is CASSPHPAAEQYF.

The chain joins TRBV20-1 to TRBJ2-7; the D gene is possibly TRBD1 (6 bases). The germline V gene has CDR1 DFQATT and CDR2 SNEGSKA (reference sequence). V dropped 6 bases and J dropped 8 bases, with 20 bases sitting between them. CDR3 length equals 13 residues. For the CDR3, the DNA is TGCAGTGCCTCTAAGGGGGACGATGCCAAGCAGTACTTC. Encoded protein: CSASKGDDAKQYF.

A few counts support this clonotype. The rearrangement uses TRBV7-9 and TRBJ2-3; D is perhaps TRBD1 or TRBD2 (5 bases each). The CDR3 spans 12 residues. The germline CDR1 and CDR2 sequences are SEHNR and FQNEAQ (reference sequence). V was cut by 4 bases and J by 8 bases, with 10 bases left in between. This chain's CDR3 is CASSSGTPTQYF. CDR3 DNA sequence: TGTGCCAGCAGCTCTGGGACGCCTACGCAGTATTTT.

The J gene is TRBJ2-1, the V gene TRBV29-1; the match to TRBD2 covers 14 bases. The V gene's germline CDR1 is SQVTM and CDR2 ANQGSEA. The ends lost 3 bases at V and 0 bases at J; junction bases unmatched: 13. This CDR3 contains 20 residues. CDR3 DNA: TGCAGCGTTGACCGGGCGGGACTAGCGGGGGTTATGAGCTCCTACAATGAGCAGTTCTTC. This encodes CSVDRAGLAGVMSSYNEQFF.

CDR3 amino acids: CASSLSQPIVTGAMAWYGYTF. CDR3 nucleotides: TGTGCCAGCAGCTTATCTCAGCCCATCGTGACAGGTGCTATGGCGTGGTATGGCTACACCTTC. This chain links TRBV7-3 with TRBJ1-2, with D possibly TRBD1 on 6 matching bases. The V gene lost 2 bases and the J gene lost 5 bases, with 33 bases spanning the gap. The CDR3 is 21 residues long. Germline lookup yields CDR1 SGHTA and CDR2 FQGTGA.

The rearrangement joins TRBV20-1 to TRBJ2-1, with TRBD2 matching over 13 bases. This CDR3 has 14 residues. CDR1 and CDR2 (germline): DFQATT, SNEGSKA (reference sequence). Germline trimming cut 4 bases from V and 12 bases from J; bases unmatched to any gene: 9. Here the CDR3 DNA reads TGCAGTGCTACAGGACTAGCGGGAGAATGGAGGCAGTTCTTC. Translation: CSATGLAGEWRQFF.

This clonotype was observed a few times. The rearrangement joins TRBV29-1 to TRBJ2-1; 8 bases are shared with TRBD1. The DNA end is more similar to TRBJ2-5, so the J call may be wrong. Germline lookup yields CDR1 SQVTM and CDR2 ANQGSEA. The CDR3 has 12 amino acids. The CDR3 DNA sequence: TGCAGCGTCTACGGACAGGGAGAGACCCAGTACTTC. It encodes CSVYGQGETQYF.

This clonotype was seen a handful of times. The chain links TRBV29-1 to TRBJ2-1, with D possibly being TRBD1 (6 bases). V shed 3 bases and J shed 5 bases, with 11 bases lying between them. Germline V gene lookup returns CDR1 SQVTM and CDR2 ANQGSEA. CDR3 size: 13 residues. CDR3 nucleotides: TGCAGCGTTGACAGGGGTATCGACAATGAGCAGTTCTTC. This encodes CSVDRGIDNEQFF.

This clonotype was picked up a small number of times. The rearrangement joins TRBV20-1 to TRBJ2-5; 10 bases agree with TRBD1. Germline V lookup: CDR1 DFQATT, CDR2 SNEGSKA (reference sequence). The CDR3 extends over 14 amino acids. The V gene end was trimmed by 5 bases and the J gene end by 5 bases; junction bases not matched to a gene: 8. CDR3 sequence: CSAVPGTGAETQYF. CDR3 in DNA: TGCAGTGCTGTACCCGGGACAGGGGCCGAGACCCAGTACTTC.

This clonotype turned up a few times. The chain combines TRBV5-8 with TRBJ2-1, with D possibly TRBD1 on 6 matching bases. The J call could be wrong; TRBJ2-7 is a better fit for the DNA end. Per the germline V gene, CDR1 is SGHTS and CDR2 is YDEGEE. The CDR3 contains 12 residues. The CDR3 region has the DNA TGTGCCAGCAGAACAGGGTTGGGTGAGCAGTACTTC. The encoded protein is CASRTGLGEQYF.

This clonotype appeared a few times. This chain links TRBV5-1 with TRBJ1-1; 10 bases fit TRBD1. There are 17 residues in the CDR3. The V segment lost 3 bases and the J segment 0 bases; nucleotides outside the gene matches: 8. Germline V gene sequence: CDR1 SGHRS, CDR2 YFSETQ. CDR3 sequence: CASSSRQGATLNTEAFF. The DNA of the CDR3 is TGCGCCAGCAGCTCACGACAGGGGGCCACGTTGAACACTGAAGCTTTCTTT.